The clone carrying this T cell receptor beta chain was seen a handful of times. Libraries were prepared by immunoSEQ multiplex PCR; TCRdb keeps only in-frame clonotypes and omits some of them. The sample has tens of thousands of clones; roughly 79% are singletons. Per the germline V gene, CDR1 is SEHNR and CDR2 is FQNEAQ (reference sequence). The CDR3 covers 17 residues. The V gene end was trimmed by 1 base and the J gene end by 6 bases; junction bases not matched to a gene: 14. As to time point: pretreatment peripheral blood. This specimen belongs to a study of PD-L1 blockade in urothelial cancer. This chain joins TRBV7-9 and TRBJ2-7, with 8 bases identical to TRBD1. The sequencing used PBMCs, collected around atezolizumab (anti-PD-L1) treatment. The TCR comes from a man between 70 and 80 years old with urothelial cancer. CDR3 nucleotide sequence: TGTGCCAGCAGCTTAGGGCTAGGGAGACAGGGGAACGGCGAGCAGTACTTC. It encodes CASSLGLGRQGNGEQYF.